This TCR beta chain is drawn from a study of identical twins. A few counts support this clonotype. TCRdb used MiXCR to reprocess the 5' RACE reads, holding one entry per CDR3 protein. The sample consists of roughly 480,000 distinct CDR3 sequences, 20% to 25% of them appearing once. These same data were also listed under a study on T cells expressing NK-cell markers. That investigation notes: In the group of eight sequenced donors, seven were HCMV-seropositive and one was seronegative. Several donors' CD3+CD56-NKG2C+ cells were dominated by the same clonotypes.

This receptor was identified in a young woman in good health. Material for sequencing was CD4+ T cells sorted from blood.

CDR3 sequence reads: CASRDHQGTYEQYF. DNA for the CDR3: TGTGCCAGCAGAGATCACCAGGGCACCTACGAGCAGTACTTC. The J gene is TRBJ2-7, the V gene TRBV27, with D tentatively TRBD1 (5 bases). Germline V gives CDR1 MNHEY, CDR2 SMNVEV (reference sequence). The CDR3 extends over 14 amino acids. V lost 6 bases to trimming and J lost 2 bases, with 14 bases between them.